What follows describes a single T cell receptor (beta chain). The antigen remains undetermined. Germline V lookup: CDR1 SGHTA, CDR2 FQGNSA. V gave up 1 base and J gave up 2 bases; unmatched junction bases: 8. The CDR3 covers 16 residues. TCRdb fed the reads into MiXCR, producing one record per CDR3 protein. The sample carries 350,000 to 450,000 distinct CDR3 sequences, 15% to 20% recorded once. This entry is derived from a study of T cell repertoires in cytomegalovirus infection. About the study: Signatures in public TCR beta sequences pointed to both CMV infection and matching HLA type. Regarding the study as a whole: What dominated the ex vivo response were HLA-C-restricted CMV-specific TCR beta clonotypes.

The TCR sequence derives from a human donor in good health (CMV status not recorded). Some clones in this sample may be carry-over from other donors' samples. The chain combines TRBV7-2 with TRBJ2-7, with TRBD2 matching 7 bases. Sequencing input: PBMCs. CDR3: CASSLVVASGTYEQYF. The CDR3 region has the DNA TGTGCCAGCAGCTTAGTTGTGGCTAGCGGCACCTACGAGCAGTACTTC.